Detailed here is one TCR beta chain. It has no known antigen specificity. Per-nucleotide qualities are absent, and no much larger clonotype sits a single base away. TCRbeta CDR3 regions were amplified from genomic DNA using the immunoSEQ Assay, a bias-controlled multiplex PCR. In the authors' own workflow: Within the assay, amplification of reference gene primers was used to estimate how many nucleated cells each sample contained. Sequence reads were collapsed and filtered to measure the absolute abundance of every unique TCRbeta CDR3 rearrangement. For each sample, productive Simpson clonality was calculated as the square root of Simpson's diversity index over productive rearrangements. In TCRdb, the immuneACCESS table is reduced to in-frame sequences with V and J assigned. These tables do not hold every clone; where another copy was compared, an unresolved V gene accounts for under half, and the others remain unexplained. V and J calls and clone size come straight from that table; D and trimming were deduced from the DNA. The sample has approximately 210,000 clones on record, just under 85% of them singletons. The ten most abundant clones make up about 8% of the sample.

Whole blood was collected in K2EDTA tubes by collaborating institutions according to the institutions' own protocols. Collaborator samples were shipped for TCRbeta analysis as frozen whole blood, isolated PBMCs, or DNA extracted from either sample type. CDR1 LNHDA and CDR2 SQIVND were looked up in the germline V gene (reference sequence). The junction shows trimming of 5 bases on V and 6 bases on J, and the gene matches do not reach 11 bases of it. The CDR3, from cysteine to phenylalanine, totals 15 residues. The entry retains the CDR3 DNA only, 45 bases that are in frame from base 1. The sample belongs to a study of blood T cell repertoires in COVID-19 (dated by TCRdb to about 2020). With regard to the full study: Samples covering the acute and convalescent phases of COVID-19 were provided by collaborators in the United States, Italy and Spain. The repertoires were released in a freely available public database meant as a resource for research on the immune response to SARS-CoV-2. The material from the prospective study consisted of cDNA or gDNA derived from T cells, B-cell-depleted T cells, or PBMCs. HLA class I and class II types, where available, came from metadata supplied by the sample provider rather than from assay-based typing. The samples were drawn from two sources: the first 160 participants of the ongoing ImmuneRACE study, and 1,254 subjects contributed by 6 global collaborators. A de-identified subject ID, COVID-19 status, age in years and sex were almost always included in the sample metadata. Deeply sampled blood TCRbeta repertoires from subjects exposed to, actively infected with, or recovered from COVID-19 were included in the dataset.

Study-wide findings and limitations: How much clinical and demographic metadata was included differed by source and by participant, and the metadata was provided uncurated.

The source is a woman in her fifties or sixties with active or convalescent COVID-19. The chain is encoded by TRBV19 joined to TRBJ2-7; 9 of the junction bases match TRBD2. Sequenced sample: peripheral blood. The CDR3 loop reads CASSPPSGIFREQYF. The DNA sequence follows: TGTGCCAGTAGTCCTCCTAGCGGGATATTTCGCGAGCAGTACTTC.